The 15 T cell receptor beta chains below were found in one sample sequenced in a study of cytomegalovirus exposure and HLA in healthy donors. The data were produced by immunoSEQ multiplex PCR, yet TCRdb's version contains in-frame clones alone and is incomplete. This table holds approximately 200,000 clones, around 80% found once. Sequences were obtained from PBMCs. The receptors were gathered from a young woman in good health and CMV-seropositive.

This chain uses TRBV5-1 with TRBJ1-4; D might be TRBD1 (6 bases). The length of the CDR3 is 16 residues. V lost 5 bases and J 3 bases, leaving 17 bases between the germline ends. CDR1 and CDR2 from the germline V gene are SGHRS and YFSETQ. CDR3 in DNA: TGCGCCAGCAGATCGCCGACAGGTACAGCTAATGAAAAACTGTTTTTT. This translates into CASRSPTGTANEKLFF.

The V gene is TRBV7-6, the J gene TRBJ2-1; TRBD2 matches at 7 bases. Germline CDR1 is SGHVS and CDR2 is FNYEAQ. The junction had 10 bases not matched to a gene; V was cut back by 5 bases and J by 0 bases. The CDR3 loop spans 17 amino acids. Here the CDR3 reads CASSQGEGGDSYNEQFF. The CDR3 bases are TGTGCCAGCAGCCAAGGGGAGGGCGGTGACTCCTACAATGAGCAGTTCTTC.

This sequence joins TRBV29-1 and TRBJ2-7; D uncertain. CDR1 and CDR2 (germline): SQVTM, ANQGSEA. This CDR3 region has 11 residues. Trimming left V 7 bases short and J 4 bases short, with 11 bases between. The CDR3 region has the DNA TGCAGCGGCTCCGAGGCATACGAGCAGTACTTC. It encodes CSGSEAYEQYF.

The chain is built from TRBV11-2 and TRBJ2-7; perhaps TRBD2 as D (6 bases). Trimming left V 1 base short and J 7 bases short, with 17 bases between. Per germline, CDR1 SGHAT and CDR2 FQNNGV. The CDR3 is made up of 15 amino acids. In DNA form, the CDR3 reads TGTGCCAGCAGCTTAGGGGACTGGGAGGACGGAGAGCAGTACTTC. Translation: CASSLGDWEDGEQYF.

The V call is TRBV2, the J call TRBJ1-4; 7 bases agree with TRBD1. In germline, CDR1 is SNHLY, CDR2 FYNNEI. The length of the CDR3 is 13 residues. The J segment lost 5 bases and the V segment lost 7 bases, leaving 4 bases of the junction unmatched. The CDR3 DNA sequence: TGTGCCAGCATCCCGGACAGGAATGAAAAACTGTTTTTT. This codes for CASIPDRNEKLFF. The full variable domain, in which reference TRBV2 and TRBJ1-4 provide the parts outside the CDR3, is EPEVTQTPSHQVTQMGQEVILRCVPISNHLYFYWYRQILGQKVEFLVSFYNNEISEKSEIFDDQFSVERPDGSNFTLKIRSTKLEDSAMYFCASIPDRNEKLFFGSGTQLSVL.

V gene TRBV5-6 combines with J gene TRBJ2-4; 9 positions match TRBD2. This CDR3 has 15 residues. Germline V CDR1 and CDR2: SGHDT, YYEEEE. Losses at the gene ends were 0 bases for V and 6 bases for J; bases not matched to a gene: 4. Here the CDR3 reads CASSLVAGARNIQYF. DNA of the CDR3: TGTGCCAGCAGCTTGGTAGCGGGAGCAAGAAACATTCAGTACTTC.

The gene calls are TRBV15 and TRBJ2-3; a possible D gene is TRBD2 (5 bases). CDR3 length: 14 amino acids. Per the germline V gene, CDR1 is LNHNV and CDR2 is YYDKDF (reference sequence). Trimming removed 7 bases at V and 0 bases at J, with 11 bases between. For the CDR3, the DNA is TGTGCCACCAAGCGGAGCGCTAGCACAGATACGCAGTATTTT. Residues: CATKRSASTDTQYF.

V gene TRBV6-5 combines with J gene TRBJ2-5; 9 positions match TRBD1. CDR3 length: 14 residues. Per the germline V gene, CDR1 is MNHEY and CDR2 is SVGAGI. Unmatched junction bases numbered 6, after V lost 3 bases and J lost 7 bases. DNA for the CDR3: TGTGCCAGCAGTTATGAGGACAGGGGAAGGACCCAGTACTTC. It translates to CASSYEDRGRTQYF.

This chain uses TRBV6-1 with TRBJ2-5, with D tentatively TRBD1 (5 bases). V was clipped by 2 bases and J by 4 bases, with 17 bases between them. Germline V gene data show CDR1 as MNHNS and CDR2 as SASEGT. The CDR3 is 16 residues long. The CDR3 loop reads CASSELGPSLGETQYF. The DNA of the CDR3 is TGTGCCAGCAGTGAATTGGGGCCGAGTCTGGGAGAGACCCAGTACTTC.

The chain uses TRBV18 and TRBJ2-3; 10 bases align to TRBD1. This CDR3 region has 18 residues. V dropped 0 bases and J dropped 0; count of bases not matched to a gene: 6. Germline CDR1 and CDR2: KGHSH and LQKENI. CDR3 loop: CASSPPWTGGQSTDTQYF. CDR3 coding DNA: TGTGCCAGCTCACCACCGTGGACAGGGGGTCAAAGCACAGATACGCAGTATTTT. The full variable domain, its missing parts supplied by reference TRBV18 and TRBJ2-3, is NAGVMQNPRHLVRRRGQEARLRCSPMKGHSHVYWYRQLPEEGLKFMVYLQKENIIDESGMPKERFSAEFPKEGPSILRIQQVVRGDSAAYFCASSPPWTGGQSTDTQYFGPGTRLTVL.

The sample holds a few counts of this clone. V usage is TRBV30 and J usage is TRBJ1-5, with D possibly TRBD1 on 5 matching bases. Germline CDR1 reads GTSNPN; CDR2 reads SVGIG (reference sequence). The CDR3 has 14 residues. V was cut by 5 bases and J by 4 bases, with 15 bases left in between. For the CDR3, the DNA is TGTGCCTGGGCCTCTCAGGGCCGGAATCAGCCCCAGCATTTT. The encoded protein is CAWASQGRNQPQHF.

The rearrangement joins TRBV6-5 to TRBJ1-5; D call uncertain. This CDR3 is 14 amino acids long. V was trimmed by 6 bases and J by 3 bases, leaving 12 bases between them. Germline lookup yields CDR1 MNHEY and CDR2 SVGAGI. Written as DNA, the CDR3 is TGTGCCAGCAGGGGTCCAGGATACAATCAGCCCCAGCATTTT. Translation gives CASRGPGYNQPQHF.

The rearrangement links TRBV18 to TRBJ2-7, with 11 bases matching TRBD2. Germline V gene sequence: CDR1 KGHSH, CDR2 LQKENI. The CDR3 loop spans 14 amino acids. V dropped 6 bases and J dropped 4; count of bases not matched to a gene: 5. The CDR3 region is CASSRGTSGYEQYF. For the CDR3, the DNA is TGTGCCAGCTCGCGCGGGACTAGCGGTTACGAGCAGTACTTC.

This chain uses TRBV20-1 with TRBJ2-1, with D possibly TRBD2 on 5 matching bases. Between the trimmed V and J ends, which lost 4 bases and 8 bases, there was a span of 9 bases. The CDR3 has 11 residues. Germline-derived CDR1 and CDR2 are DFQATT and SNEGSKA (reference sequence). This CDR3 is CSATPEDEQFF. The CDR3 DNA follows: TGCAGTGCTACCCCGGAGGATGAGCAGTTCTTC.

This clone was seen a single time. The DNA for the CDR3 is TGTGCCAGCAGTTTATTGCCCAGGCTAGAAGCTTTCTTT. Amino acids: CASSLLPRLEAFF. V usage is TRBV28 and J usage is TRBJ1-1; D gene ambiguous. Germline V gene sequence: CDR1 MDHEN, CDR2 SYDVKM. V dropped 1 base and J dropped 8 bases, with 11 bases sitting between them. This CDR3 is built from 13 residues.